Reported below is one T cell receptor (beta chain). Its antigen is currently unknown. One entry per CDR3 protein results from TCRdb running MiXCR on the reads. The data contain about 68,000 distinct CDR3 sequences, roughly three fifths of them singletons. The CDR3 extends over 13 amino acids. Trimming removed 3 bases from V and 3 bases from J, with 8 bases in between. Germline assignment: CDR1 SGHRS and CDR2 YFSETQ. The sample comes from a study of type 1 regulatory T cells. Study context: This in vitro CD4 product, T-allo10, is enriched for Tr1 cells and alloantigen-specific.

This clonotype was sampled from a human donor in good health. The sample consisted of cultured T cells, either the whole culture or a sorted T cell fraction (not recorded which). Documented subset: Tr1-enriched cell product generated in vitro against host alloantigens. The V call is TRBV5-1, the J call TRBJ2-3; D gene ambiguous. CDR3 nucleotide sequence: TGCGCCAGCAGCTCGCAACGAACAGATACGCAGTATTTT. The encoded protein is CASSSQRTDTQYF.